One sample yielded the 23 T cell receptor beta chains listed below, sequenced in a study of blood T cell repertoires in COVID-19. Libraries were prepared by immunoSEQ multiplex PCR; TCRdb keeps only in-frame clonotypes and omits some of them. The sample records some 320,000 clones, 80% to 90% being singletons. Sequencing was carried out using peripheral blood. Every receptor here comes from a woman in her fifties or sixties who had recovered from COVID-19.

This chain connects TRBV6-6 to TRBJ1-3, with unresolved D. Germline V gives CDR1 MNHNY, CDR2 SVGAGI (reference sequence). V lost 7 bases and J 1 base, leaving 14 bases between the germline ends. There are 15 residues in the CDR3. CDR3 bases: TGTGCCAGCAATAAACAACAAGATTCTGGAAACACCATATATTTT. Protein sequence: CASNKQQDSGNTIYF.

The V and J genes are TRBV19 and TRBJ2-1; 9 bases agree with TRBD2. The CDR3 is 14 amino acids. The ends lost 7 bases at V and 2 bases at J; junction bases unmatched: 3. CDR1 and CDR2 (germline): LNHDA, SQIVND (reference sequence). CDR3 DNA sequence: TGTGCCAGTAAAGCGGGAGGCACCTACAATGAGCAGTTCTTC. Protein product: CASKAGGTYNEQFF.

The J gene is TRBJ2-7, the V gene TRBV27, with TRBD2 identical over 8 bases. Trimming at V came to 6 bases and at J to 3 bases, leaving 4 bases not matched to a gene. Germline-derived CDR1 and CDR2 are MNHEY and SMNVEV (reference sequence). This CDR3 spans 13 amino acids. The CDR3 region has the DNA TGTGCCAGCAGACGGACTAGCAGCTACGAGCAGTACTTC. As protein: CASRRTSSYEQYF.

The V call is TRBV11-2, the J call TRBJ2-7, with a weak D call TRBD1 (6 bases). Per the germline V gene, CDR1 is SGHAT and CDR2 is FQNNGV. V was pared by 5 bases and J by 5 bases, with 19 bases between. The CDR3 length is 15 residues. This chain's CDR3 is CASSRRGESPDEQYF. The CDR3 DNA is TGTGCCAGCAGCCGCAGGGGTGAGAGTCCTGACGAGCAGTACTTC.

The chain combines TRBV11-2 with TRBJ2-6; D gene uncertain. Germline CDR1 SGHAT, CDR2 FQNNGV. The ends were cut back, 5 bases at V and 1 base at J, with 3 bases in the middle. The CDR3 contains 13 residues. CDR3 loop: CASSLSGANVLTF. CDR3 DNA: TGTGCCAGCAGCCTGTCTGGGGCCAACGTCCTGACTTTC.

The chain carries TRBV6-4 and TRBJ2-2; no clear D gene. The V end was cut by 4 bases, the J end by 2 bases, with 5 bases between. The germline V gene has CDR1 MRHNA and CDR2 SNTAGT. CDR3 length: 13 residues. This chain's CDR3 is CASSVGNTGELFF. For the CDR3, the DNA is TGTGCCAGCAGTGTTGGCAACACCGGGGAGCTGTTTTTT.

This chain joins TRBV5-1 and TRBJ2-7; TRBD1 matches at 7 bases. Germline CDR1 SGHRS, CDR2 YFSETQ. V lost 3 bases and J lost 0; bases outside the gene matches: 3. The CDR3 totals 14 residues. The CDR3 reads CASSSGTASYEQYF. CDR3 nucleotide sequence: TGCGCCAGCAGCTCCGGGACAGCCTCCTACGAGCAGTACTTC.

The CDR3 DNA follows: TGTGCCAGCGGGGAGACTAGCGGGGGCCTTGGGGAGCAGTACTTC. Translating it yields CASGETSGGLGEQYF. The chain recombines TRBV2 with TRBJ2-7, with 12 bases identical to TRBD2. Germline CDR1 reads SNHLY; CDR2 reads FYNNEI. The CDR3 is 15 residues long. After removal of 8 bases from V and 7 bases from J, the junction contained 12 bases not matched to a gene.

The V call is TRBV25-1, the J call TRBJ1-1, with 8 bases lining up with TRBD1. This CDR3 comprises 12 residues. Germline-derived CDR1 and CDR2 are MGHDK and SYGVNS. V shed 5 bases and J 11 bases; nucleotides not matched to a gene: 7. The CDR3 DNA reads TGTGCCAGCAGTCGAGGACAGGGTCGGGCTTTCTTT. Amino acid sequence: CASSRGQGRAFF.

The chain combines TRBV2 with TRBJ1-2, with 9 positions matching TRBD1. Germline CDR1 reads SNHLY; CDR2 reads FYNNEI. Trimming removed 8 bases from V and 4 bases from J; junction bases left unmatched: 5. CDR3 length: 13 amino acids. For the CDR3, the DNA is TGTGCCAGCGGACAGGGGCCGGGCTATGGCTACACCTTC. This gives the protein CASGQGPGYGYTF.

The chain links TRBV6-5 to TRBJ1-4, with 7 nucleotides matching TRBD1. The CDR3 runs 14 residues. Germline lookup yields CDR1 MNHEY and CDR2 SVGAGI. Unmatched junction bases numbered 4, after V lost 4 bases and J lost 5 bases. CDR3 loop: CASSSGQENEKLFF. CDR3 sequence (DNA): TGTGCCAGCAGTTCTGGACAGGAGAATGAAAAACTGTTTTTT.

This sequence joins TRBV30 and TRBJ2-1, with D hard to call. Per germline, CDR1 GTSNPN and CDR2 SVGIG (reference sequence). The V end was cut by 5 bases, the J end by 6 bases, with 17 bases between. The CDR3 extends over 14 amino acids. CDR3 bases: TGTGCCTGGTCGCGCGGATCATCGGTCAATGAGCAGTTCTTC. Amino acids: CAWSRGSSVNEQFF.

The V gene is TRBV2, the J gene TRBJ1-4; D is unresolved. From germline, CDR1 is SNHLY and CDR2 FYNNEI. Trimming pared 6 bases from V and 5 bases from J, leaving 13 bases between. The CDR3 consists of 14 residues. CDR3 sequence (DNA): TGTGCCAGCAGCGCGGAGGGTGGGAATGAAAAACTGTTTTTT. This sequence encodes CASSAEGGNEKLFF.

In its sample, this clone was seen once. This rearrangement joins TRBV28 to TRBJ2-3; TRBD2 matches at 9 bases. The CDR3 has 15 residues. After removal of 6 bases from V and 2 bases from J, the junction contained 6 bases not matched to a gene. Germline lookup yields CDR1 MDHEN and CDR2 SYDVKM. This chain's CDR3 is CASSTLAGPTDTQYF. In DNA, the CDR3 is TGTGCCAGCAGCACTCTAGCGGGACCCACAGATACGCAGTATTTT.

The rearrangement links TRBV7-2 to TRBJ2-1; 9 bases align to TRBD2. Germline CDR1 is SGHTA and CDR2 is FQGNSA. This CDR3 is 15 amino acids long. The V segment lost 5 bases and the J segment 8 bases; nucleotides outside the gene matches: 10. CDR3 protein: CASSHSRGGMDEQFF. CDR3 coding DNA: TGTGCCAGCAGCCATTCGCGGGGGGGCATGGATGAGCAGTTCTTC.

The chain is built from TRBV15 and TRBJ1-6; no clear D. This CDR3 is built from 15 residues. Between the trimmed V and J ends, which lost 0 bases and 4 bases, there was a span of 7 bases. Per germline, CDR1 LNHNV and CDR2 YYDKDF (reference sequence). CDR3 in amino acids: CATSRDIQYNSPLHF. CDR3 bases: TGTGCCACCAGCAGAGACATCCAATATAATTCACCCCTCCACTTT.

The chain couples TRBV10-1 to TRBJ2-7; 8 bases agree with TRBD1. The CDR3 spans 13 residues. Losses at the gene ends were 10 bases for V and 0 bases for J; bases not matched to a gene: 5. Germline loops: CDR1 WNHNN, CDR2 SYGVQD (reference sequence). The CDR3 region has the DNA TGCGCCACCCGGGACAGGAGCTCCTACGAGCAGTACTTC. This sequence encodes CATRDRSSYEQYF.

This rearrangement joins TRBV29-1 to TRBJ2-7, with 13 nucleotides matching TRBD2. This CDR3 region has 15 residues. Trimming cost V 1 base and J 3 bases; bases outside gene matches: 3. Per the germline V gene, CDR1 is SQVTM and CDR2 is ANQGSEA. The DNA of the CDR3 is TGCAGCGTTGAAGGACTAGCGGGGGGTTTCTACGAGCAGTACTTC. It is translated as CSVEGLAGGFYEQYF.

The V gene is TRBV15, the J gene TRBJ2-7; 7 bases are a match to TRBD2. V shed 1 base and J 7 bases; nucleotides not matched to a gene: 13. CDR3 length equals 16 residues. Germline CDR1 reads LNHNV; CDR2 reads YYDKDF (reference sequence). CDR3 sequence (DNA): TGTGCCACCAGCAGAGTAGGAAGCGGGGTCGAACGGGAGCAGTACTTC. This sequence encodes CATSRVGSGVEREQYF. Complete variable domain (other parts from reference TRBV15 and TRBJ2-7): DAMVIQNPRYQVTQFGKPVTLSCSQTLNHNVMYWYQQKSSQAPKLLFHYYDKDFNNEADTPDNFQSRRPNTSFCFLDIRSPGLGDTAMYLCATSRVGSGVEREQYFGPGTRLTVT.

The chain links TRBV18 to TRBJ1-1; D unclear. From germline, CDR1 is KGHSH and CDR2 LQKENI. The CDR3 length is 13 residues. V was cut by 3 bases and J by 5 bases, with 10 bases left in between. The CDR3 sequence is CASSPRLQTEAFF. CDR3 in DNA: TGTGCCAGCTCACCGAGACTGCAGACTGAAGCTTTCTTT.

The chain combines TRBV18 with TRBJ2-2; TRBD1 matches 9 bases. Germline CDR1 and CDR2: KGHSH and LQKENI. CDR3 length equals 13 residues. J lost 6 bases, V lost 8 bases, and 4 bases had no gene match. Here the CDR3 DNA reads TGTGCCAGCCGGACAGGGGAGTCCGGGGAGCTGTTTTTT. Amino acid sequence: CASRTGESGELFF.

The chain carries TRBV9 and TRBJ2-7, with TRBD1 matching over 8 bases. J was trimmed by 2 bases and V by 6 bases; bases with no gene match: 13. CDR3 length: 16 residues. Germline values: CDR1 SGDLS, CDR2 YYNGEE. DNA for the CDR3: TGTGCCAGCACCCGGACCGCAGGGGGCGCCCCCTACGAGCAGTACTTC. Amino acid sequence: CASTRTAGGAPYEQYF.

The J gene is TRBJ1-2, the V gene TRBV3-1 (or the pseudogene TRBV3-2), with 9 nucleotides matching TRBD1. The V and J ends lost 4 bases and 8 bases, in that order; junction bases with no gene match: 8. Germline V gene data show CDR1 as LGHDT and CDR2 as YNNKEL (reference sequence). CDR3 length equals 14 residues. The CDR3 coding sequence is TGTGCCAGCAGCCGGACAGGGGCAGCGCACGGCTACACCTTC. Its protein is CASSRTGAAHGYTF.